The clone carrying this TCR beta chain was recorded many times. Its target is unknown. These data belong to a study of neurological immune-mediated disorders. The study's findings and limits: While HTLV-1-associated myelopathy showed the greatest TCR clonal expansion, multiple sclerosis showed the least, falling below healthy controls. None of the CDR3 amino acid sequences of expanded clones recurred across subjects, suggesting private repertoires in all groups.

This CDR3 has 15 residues. J gave up 6 bases and V 5 bases, and 10 bases lay outside the gene matches. CDR1 and CDR2 (germline): MNHEY, SVGAGI. Time point given: longitudinal time-point 3. Stored at -80 C, 2 million PBMCs were the source of the unsorted libraries. Synthesis of cDNA used 5'RACE (with 10-nucleotide random UMIs). TCRdb re-analysed the 5' RACE reads in MiXCR, keeping a single row per CDR3 protein. The data show fewer than 55,000 distinct CDR3 sequences, roughly 13% seen once. The clonotype was recovered from a male donor with HTLV-1-associated myelopathy (HAM/TSP). The V and J genes are TRBV6-5 and TRBJ2-1; TRBD1 matches at 7 bases. The sample taken for sequencing was PBMCs. The CDR3 bases are TGTGCCAGCAGTCCACGACAGGGAATATTCAATGAGCAGTTCTTC. This codes for CASSPRQGIFNEQFF.